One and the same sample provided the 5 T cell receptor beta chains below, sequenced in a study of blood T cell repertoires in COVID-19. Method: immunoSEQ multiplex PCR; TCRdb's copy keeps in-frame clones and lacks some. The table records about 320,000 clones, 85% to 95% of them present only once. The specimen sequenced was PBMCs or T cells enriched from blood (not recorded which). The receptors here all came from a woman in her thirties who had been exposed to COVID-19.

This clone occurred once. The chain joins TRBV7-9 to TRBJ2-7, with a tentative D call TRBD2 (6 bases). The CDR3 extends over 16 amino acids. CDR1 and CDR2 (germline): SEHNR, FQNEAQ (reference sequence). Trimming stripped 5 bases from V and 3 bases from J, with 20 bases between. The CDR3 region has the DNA TGTGCCAGCAGCGCCTTGGGGCGGGGAGGCGTCTACGAGCAGTACTTC. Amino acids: CASSALGRGGVYEQYF.

The CDR3 coding sequence is TGTGCCAGCACCCAGTCCCGGGACAGCCCACCTAACTATGGCTACACCTTC. Translated, it gives CASTQSRDSPPNYGYTF. This rearrangement joins TRBV5-6 to TRBJ1-2; 7 positions match TRBD1. The CDR3 runs 17 residues. CDR1 and CDR2 (germline): SGHDT, YYEEEE. The V gene end was trimmed by 6 bases and the J gene end by 0 bases; junction bases not matched to a gene: 14.

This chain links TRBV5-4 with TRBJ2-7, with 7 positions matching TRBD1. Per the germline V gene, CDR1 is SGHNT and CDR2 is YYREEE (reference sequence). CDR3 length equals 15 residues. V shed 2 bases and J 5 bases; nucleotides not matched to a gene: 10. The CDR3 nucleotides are TGTGCCAGCAGCTTAGTGGCAGGGGGTATCCACGAGCAGTACTTC. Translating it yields CASSLVAGGIHEQYF.

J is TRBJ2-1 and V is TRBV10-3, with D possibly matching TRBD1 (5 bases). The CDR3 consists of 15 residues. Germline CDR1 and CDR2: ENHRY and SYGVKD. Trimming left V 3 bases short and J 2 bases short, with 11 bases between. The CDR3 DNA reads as TGTGCCATCAGTGAAAGGGGCACAACCTACAATGAGCAGTTCTTC. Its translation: CAISERGTTYNEQFF.

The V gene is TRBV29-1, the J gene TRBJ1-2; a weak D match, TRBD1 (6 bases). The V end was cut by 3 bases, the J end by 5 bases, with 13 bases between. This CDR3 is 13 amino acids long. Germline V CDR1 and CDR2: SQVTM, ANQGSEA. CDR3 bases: TGCAGCGTTGAGGGGGCGCGACGGTATGGCTACACCTTC. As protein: CSVEGARRYGYTF.